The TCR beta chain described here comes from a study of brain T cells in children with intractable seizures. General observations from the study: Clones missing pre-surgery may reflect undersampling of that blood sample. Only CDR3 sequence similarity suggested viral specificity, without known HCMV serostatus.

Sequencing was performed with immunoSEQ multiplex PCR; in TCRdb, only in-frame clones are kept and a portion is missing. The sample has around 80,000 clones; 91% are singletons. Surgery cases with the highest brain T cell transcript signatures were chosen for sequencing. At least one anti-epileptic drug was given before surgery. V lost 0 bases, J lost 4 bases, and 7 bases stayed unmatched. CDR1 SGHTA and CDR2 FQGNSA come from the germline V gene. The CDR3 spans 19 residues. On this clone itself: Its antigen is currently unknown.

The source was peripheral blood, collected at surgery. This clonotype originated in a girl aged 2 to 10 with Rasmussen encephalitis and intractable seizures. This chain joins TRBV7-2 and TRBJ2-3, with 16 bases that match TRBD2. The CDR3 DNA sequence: TGTGCCAGCAGCTTAGCGGTAGGGACTAGCGGGGGGGACTCAGATACGCAGTATTTT. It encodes CASSLAVGTSGGDSDTQYF.